A single sample is the source of the 25 T cell receptor beta chains below, sequenced in a study of T-cell reconstitution after alpha-beta-depleted transplantation in children. Broader study findings: Newly produced T cells mostly provided counts and TCRbeta diversity after one year, as hyperexpanded clones declined.

No cognate antigen is known for these TCRs. Preparation of the TCRbeta library used unique molecular identifiers. Using its own MiXCR run on the PCR reads, TCRdb lists one record per CDR3 protein. The sample lists fewer than 350,000 distinct CDR3 sequences; about 7.3% were seen once. The sequenced sample was peripheral blood, obtained 360 days after TCRalphabeta/CD19-depleted stem cell transplant. The receptor source for this set is a female patient aged 2-9 years who had a stem cell transplant for Fanconi anemia, so the T cells may come from the graft donor.

This clonotype was seen many times. The chain has TRBV9 and TRBJ2-5; D might be TRBD2 (6 bases). This CDR3 is 15 amino acids long. Trimming took 2 bases from V and 7 from J, leaving 18 bases between them. The germline V gene encodes CDR1 SGDLS and CDR2 YYNGEE. The CDR3 region is CASSVGTPSNGTQYF. The CDR3 DNA follows: TGTGCCAGCAGCGTTGGGACTCCCTCCAACGGGACCCAGTACTTC.

This clonotype was observed at least ten times. The chain couples TRBV20-1 to TRBJ1-1; 7 bases map to TRBD1. J was trimmed by 3 bases and V by 2 bases; bases with no gene match: 0. The CDR3 is made up of 12 amino acids. The germline V gene encodes CDR1 DFQATT and CDR2 SNEGSKA (reference sequence). The CDR3 sequence: CSARTGDTEAFF. The CDR3 region has the DNA TGCAGTGCTAGAACAGGGGACACTGAAGCTTTCTTT.

J is TRBJ2-2 and V is TRBV7-8; D perhaps matches TRBD2 (5 bases). Trimming stripped 1 base from V and 6 bases from J, with 9 bases between. The CDR3 is 14 amino acids. Germline CDR1 is SGHVS and CDR2 is FQNEAQ. The CDR3 sequence is CASSLERVAGELFF. The CDR3 DNA is TGTGCCAGCAGCTTAGAGAGGGTAGCCGGGGAGCTGTTTTTT.

This clonotype was observed at least ten times. The V and J genes are TRBV11-2 and TRBJ2-2; D call uncertain. The germline V gene encodes CDR1 SGHAT and CDR2 FQNNGV. V was trimmed by 8 bases and J by 4 bases, leaving 11 bases between them. This CDR3 spans 13 amino acids. CDR3 nucleotides: TGTGCCAGCCGAAAGCTCGTCACCGGGGAGCTGTTTTTT. This sequence encodes CASRKLVTGELFF.

This clonotype was detected ten times or more. The rearrangement links TRBV29-1 to TRBJ2-7; D might be TRBD2 (5 bases). Germline-derived CDR1 and CDR2 are SQVTM and ANQGSEA. The CDR3 totals 13 residues. Trimming pared 5 bases from V and 3 bases from J, leaving 14 bases between. CDR3 in amino acids: CSVQVRASYEQYF. CDR3 nucleotides: TGCAGCGTTCAAGTGCGGGCCAGCTACGAGCAGTACTTC.

This clonotype came up many times. This chain links TRBV7-2 with TRBJ2-1; D remains unclear. With 4 bases removed from V and 4 bases from J, the gap between germline ends came to 5 bases. The V gene's germline CDR1 is SGHTA and CDR2 FQGNSA. This CDR3 is 12 amino acids long. The CDR3 reads CASSSFYNEQFF. In DNA, the CDR3 is TGTGCCAGCAGCTCCTTTTACAATGAGCAGTTCTTC.

This clonotype was picked up many times. The CDR3 loop reads CASSATGGASTEAFF. The CDR3, as DNA: TGCGCCAGCAGCGCAACAGGGGGCGCGTCCACTGAAGCTTTCTTT. The chain recombines TRBV5-1 with TRBJ1-1; 9 bases are shared with TRBD1. V was pared by 4 bases and J by 4 bases, with 8 bases of the junction left unmatched. Germline-derived CDR1 and CDR2 are SGHRS and YFSETQ. The CDR3 is 15 residues long.

In this sample, this clonotype turned up a few times. The chain carries TRBV18 and TRBJ1-5; TRBD1 might be the D (6 bases). Trimming cost V 4 bases and J 0 bases, with 7 bases left between them. The length of the CDR3 is 14 residues. CDR1 and CDR2 (germline): KGHSH, LQKENI. The CDR3 bases are TGTGCCAGCTCACGACAGGTTAGCAATCAGCCCCAGCATTTT. It is translated as CASSRQVSNQPQHF.

This clonotype came up a few times. The V call is TRBV24-1, the J call TRBJ2-1; D is perhaps TRBD1 (7 bases). The CDR3 length is 16 residues. With 1 base removed from V and 7 bases from J, the gap between germline ends came to 16 bases. The germline V gene has CDR1 KGHDR and CDR2 SFDVKD. The CDR3 loop is CATSDFGGGELNEQFF. CDR3 in DNA: TGTGCCACCAGTGATTTCGGAGGGGGCGAGTTAAATGAGCAGTTCTTC.

This clonotype appeared many times. This chain links TRBV10-2 with TRBJ2-3; D gene unclear. In germline, CDR1 is WSHSY, CDR2 SAAADI. CDR3 length: 12 amino acids. The V gene lost 0 bases and the J gene lost 6 bases, with 4 bases spanning the gap. CDR3: CASSESGDTQYF. CDR3 in DNA: TGCGCCAGCAGTGAGTCGGGGGATACGCAGTATTTT.

This clonotype was found a few times. The rearrangement links TRBV11-2 to TRBJ2-7; no definite D call. This CDR3 is 15 amino acids long. Germline V gene data show CDR1 as SGHAT and CDR2 as FQNNGV. The germline V and J ends were trimmed by 0 bases and 5 bases, with 14 bases remaining between them. The CDR3 sequence is CASSLDAPATNEQYF. CDR3 nucleotide sequence: TGTGCCAGCAGCTTAGATGCGCCAGCAACCAACGAGCAGTACTTC.

The chain combines TRBV18 with TRBJ1-2, with D unresolved. Trimming took 3 bases from V and 8 from J, leaving 13 bases between them. The CDR3 contains 13 residues. Germline loops: CDR1 KGHSH, CDR2 LQKENI. CDR3 loop: CASSPGVEAGYTF. Here the CDR3 DNA reads TGTGCCAGCTCACCGGGAGTCGAAGCGGGCTACACCTTC.

The chain uses TRBV3-1 and TRBJ2-5; TRBD2 is a possible D gene (5 bases). The germline V gene has CDR1 LGHDT and CDR2 YNNKEL (reference sequence). CDR3 length: 11 amino acids. The ends were cut back, 8 bases at V and 5 bases at J, with 9 bases in the middle. The CDR3 protein is CASGRGETQYF. CDR3 bases: TGTGCCAGCGGGCGAGGGGAGACCCAGTACTTC.

This chain joins TRBV5-6 and TRBJ2-7, with D possibly TRBD1 on 6 matching bases. Germline V gives CDR1 SGHDT, CDR2 YYEEEE. The CDR3 runs to 14 residues. V lost 0 bases, J lost 3 bases, and 10 bases lay in between. CDR3 residues: CASSLGGHFYEQYF. The CDR3 DNA reads TGTGCCAGCAGCTTGGGGGGACACTTCTACGAGCAGTACTTC. The full variable domain, its missing parts supplied by reference TRBV5-6 and TRBJ2-7, is DAGVTQSPTHLIKTRGQQVTLRCSPKSGHDTVSWYQQALGQGPQFIFQYYEEEERQRGNFPDRFSGHQFPNYSSELNVNALLLGDSALYLCASSLGGHFYEQYFGPGTRLTVT.

The chain has TRBV30 and TRBJ2-7; D gene uncertain. Germline V gives CDR1 GTSNPN, CDR2 SVGIG (reference sequence). This CDR3 has 15 residues. Between the trimmed V and J ends, which lost 5 bases and 0 bases, there was a span of 17 bases. As DNA, the CDR3 is TGTGCCTGGTCCCCCCTTTCTGGGGTCTCCTACGAGCAGTACTTC. This sequence encodes CAWSPLSGVSYEQYF.

This clonotype was picked up a small number of times. The DNA for the CDR3 is TGCGCCAGCAGCTTTGGTAGGGGCCGTTATGGCTACACCTTC. It translates to CASSFGRGRYGYTF. The chain carries TRBV5-1 and TRBJ1-2; possibly TRBD1 for D (5 bases). V gave up 2 bases and J gave up 5 bases, with 13 bases separating them. Germline CDR1 SGHRS, CDR2 YFSETQ. The CDR3 has 14 amino acids.

The chain couples TRBV7-2 to TRBJ1-2, with unresolved D. The V and J ends lost 5 bases and 5 bases respectively, with 9 bases between them. The germline V gene has CDR1 SGHTA and CDR2 FQGNSA. The CDR3 extends over 12 amino acids. CDR3 nucleotides: TGTGCCAGCAGCCTCTTCTCTTATGGCTACACCTTC. Translation gives CASSLFSYGYTF.

The table lists this clonotype with many counts. The CDR3 spells CSVVVGTGAPGETQYF. The CDR3 region has the DNA TGCAGCGTCGTGGTAGGGACAGGGGCCCCTGGGGAGACCCAGTACTTC. The genes are TRBV29-1 and TRBJ2-5, with 10 bases identical to TRBD1. The germline V gene has CDR1 SQVTM and CDR2 ANQGSEA. The CDR3 loop spans 16 amino acids. V gave up 6 bases and J gave up 5 bases; unmatched junction bases: 15.

V gene TRBV3-1 combines with J gene TRBJ2-3; 9 bases are shared with TRBD2. With V trimmed by 4 bases and J by 5 bases, 13 bases remained unmatched. Germline CDR1 is LGHDT and CDR2 is YNNKEL (reference sequence). The CDR3 runs to 17 residues. CDR3 bases: TGTGCCAGCAGCCCCGGCTATTTTCTAGCGGGGCAAGATACGCAGTATTTT. This encodes CASSPGYFLAGQDTQYF.

J is TRBJ1-1 and V is TRBV19, with 7 bases identical to TRBD1. Germline CDR1 LNHDA, CDR2 SQIVND (reference sequence). V was pared by 6 bases and J by 4 bases, with 5 bases of the junction left unmatched. The CDR3 loop spans 13 amino acids. CDR3 nucleotides: TGTGCCAGTAGAATACGGACAGGCACTGAAGCTTTCTTT. It specifies CASRIRTGTEAFF.

This clonotype came up many times. V and J are TRBV2 and TRBJ1-2; tentative D call: TRBD1 (5 bases). Germline lookup yields CDR1 SNHLY and CDR2 FYNNEI. The CDR3 contains 14 residues. V was clipped by 6 bases and J by 4 bases, with 15 bases between them. CDR3 loop: CASSGDRVSYGYTF. The CDR3 DNA sequence: TGTGCCAGCAGCGGGGACCGCGTTAGCTATGGCTACACCTTC. Filled out from reference TRBV2 and TRBJ1-2, the complete variable domain reads EPEVTQTPSHQVTQMGQEVILRCVPISNHLYFYWYRQILGQKVEFLVSFYNNEISEKSEIFDDQFSVERPDGSNFTLKIRSTKLEDSAMYFCASSGDRVSYGYTFGSGTRLTVV.

The chain couples TRBV19 to TRBJ2-1, with 9 bases matching TRBD2. Trimming took 3 bases from V and 3 from J; bases not matched to a gene: 15. Germline values: CDR1 LNHDA, CDR2 SQIVND (reference sequence). The CDR3 contains 19 residues. Here the CDR3 reads CASSIGYFEAGGHYNEQFF. CDR3 DNA sequence: TGTGCCAGTAGTATTGGGTATTTTGAAGCGGGGGGCCACTACAATGAGCAGTTCTTC. Full variable domain (missing parts from reference TRBV19 and TRBJ2-1): DGGITQSPKYLFRKEGQNVTLSCEQNLNHDAMYWYRQDPGQGLRLIYYSQIVNDFQKGDIAEGYSVSREKKESFPLTVTSAQKNPTAFYLCASSIGYFEAGGHYNEQFFGPGTRLTVL.

This clonotype was observed a handful of times. J is TRBJ1-1 and V is TRBV18, with D maybe TRBD1 (6 bases). CDR1 and CDR2 from the germline V gene are KGHSH and LQKENI. V gave up 6 bases and J gave up 6 bases, with 20 bases separating them. The CDR3 covers 15 residues. This CDR3 reads CASSADRNAYPEAFF. The CDR3, as DNA: TGTGCCAGCTCGGCCGACAGGAACGCTTACCCTGAAGCTTTCTTT.

This clonotype has at least ten counts. The gene calls are TRBV7-8 and TRBJ2-3, with TRBD2 as a possible D gene (7 bases). V lost 0 bases, J lost 14 bases, and 12 bases lay in between. Germline CDR1 reads SGHVS; CDR2 reads FQNEAQ. CDR3 length: 12 amino acids. The CDR3 region is CASSLASGGWYF. The CDR3 coding sequence is TGTGCCAGCAGCTTAGCGTCGGGGGGCTGGTATTTT.

This clonotype was observed many times. The chain recombines TRBV9 with TRBJ2-1, with D uncertain. The CDR3 contains 14 residues. From germline, CDR1 is SGDLS and CDR2 YYNGEE. V gave up 0 bases and J gave up 4 bases, with 8 bases separating them. In nucleotides, the CDR3 is TGTGCCAGCAGCGTAGGCACTACTTACAATGAGCAGTTCTTC. The encoded protein is CASSVGTTYNEQFF.